Each of the 16 T cell receptor beta chains below was sequenced from the same sample in a study of cytomegalovirus exposure and HLA in healthy donors. PCR was performed using 60 Vbeta and 13 Jbeta primers. TCRdb's copy holds only in-frame clones and misses some; the assay was immunoSEQ multiplex PCR. The repertoire holds 100,000 to 150,000 clones, with 80% as singletons. The sequenced sample was PBMCs. These receptors all come from a female donor in good health and CMV-seronegative.

The rearrangement joins TRBV30 to TRBJ1-4, with D perhaps matching TRBD1 (6 bases). The CDR3 is 13 amino acids. CDR1 and CDR2 from the germline V gene are GTSNPN and SVGIG (reference sequence). Trimming took off 8 bases at V and 5 bases at J, with 15 bases between the two ends. The CDR3 nucleotides are TGTGCCCTTAAAGGTACAGGGAATGAAAAACTGTTTTTT. The encoded protein is CALKGTGNEKLFF. The full variable domain, in which reference TRBV30 and TRBJ1-4 provide the parts outside the CDR3, is SQTIHQWPATLVQPVGSPLSLECTVEGTSNPNLYWYRQAAGRGLQLLFYSVGIGQISSEVPQNLSASRPQDRQFILSSKKLLLSDSGFYLCALKGTGNEKLFFGSGTQLSVL.

The table lists this clone with a count of one. DNA of the CDR3: TGTGCCAGCAGCCCCTCCGGGACTAGCGGGACCGAGCAGTTCTTC. Translating it yields CASSPSGTSGTEQFF. The chain couples TRBV7-9 to TRBJ2-1, with 13 bases lining up with TRBD2. The CDR3 has 15 residues. Losses at the gene ends were 5 bases for V and 10 bases for J; bases not matched to a gene: 8. Germline V gives CDR1 SEHNR, CDR2 FQNEAQ (reference sequence).

The chain uses TRBV19 and TRBJ2-7; TRBD2 aligns across 13 bases. The germline gives CDR1 LNHDA, CDR2 SQIVND (reference sequence). This CDR3 is 16 amino acids long. V shed 6 bases, J shed 4 bases, and the junction held 9 bases outside the gene matches. CDR3 amino acids: CASSSNGLAGAYEQYF. The CDR3 DNA follows: TGTGCCAGTAGCTCGAATGGACTAGCGGGAGCATACGAGCAGTACTTC.

The chain has TRBV19 and TRBJ1-6; TRBD1 matches at 8 bases. Germline-derived CDR1 and CDR2 are LNHDA and SQIVND (reference sequence). The CDR3 spans 14 residues. The ends lost 7 bases at V and 5 bases at J; junction bases unmatched: 4. CDR3 residues: CASKEQGDNSPLHF. The CDR3 DNA follows: TGTGCCAGTAAGGAACAGGGGGATAATTCACCCCTCCACTTT.

The rearrangement links TRBV18 to TRBJ2-5; D gene ambiguous. The CDR3 loop spans 15 amino acids. Trimming took off 0 bases at V and 1 base at J, with 9 bases between the two ends. Germline V lookup: CDR1 KGHSH, CDR2 LQKENI. CDR3: CASSPPLQVQETQYF. CDR3 bases: TGTGCCAGCTCACCACCTCTTCAGGTCCAAGAGACCCAGTACTTC. Drawing the rest from reference TRBV18 and TRBJ2-5, the complete variable domain is NAGVMQNPRHLVRRRGQEARLRCSPMKGHSHVYWYRQLPEEGLKFMVYLQKENIIDESGMPKERFSAEFPKEGPSILRIQQVVRGDSAAYFCASSPPLQVQETQYFGPGTRLLVL.

Regarding this clone: One junction end disagrees with the germline gene, perhaps due to a read error. The chain employs TRBV27 and TRBJ2-7; the match to TRBD1 covers 7 bases. CDR1 MNHEY and CDR2 SMNVEV come from the germline V gene (reference sequence). The CDR3 is 15 residues long. CDR3 sequence reads: CASSLAGTASYERYF. DNA of the CDR3: TGTGCCAGCAGTCTCGCCGGGACAGCCTCCTACGAGCGGTACTTC.

V usage is TRBV5-1 and J usage is TRBJ1-1; perhaps TRBD1 as D (5 bases). CDR1 and CDR2 from the germline V gene are SGHRS and YFSETQ. CDR3 length: 16 residues. V lost 0 bases and J lost 4, with 16 bases in between. CDR3 sequence reads: CASSLDSDIGSTEAFF. The CDR3 DNA reads TGCGCCAGCAGCTTGGATTCGGACATCGGTAGCACTGAAGCTTTCTTT.

The chain combines TRBV19 with TRBJ2-5; D is possibly TRBD1 (5 bases). The DNA matches TRBJ2-7 better at its end, which makes the J call doubtful. This CDR3 spans 15 amino acids. CDR1 LNHDA and CDR2 SQIVND come from the germline V gene (reference sequence). CDR3 in DNA: TGTGCCAGTAGTATCGCCGACAGAGGCTCCTACGAGCAGTACTTC. Protein sequence: CASSIADRGSYEQYF.

This chain uses TRBV5-1 with TRBJ1-2; a weak D match, TRBD1 (5 bases). The ends were cut back, 4 bases at V and 7 bases at J, with 26 bases in the middle. This CDR3 has 17 residues. Germline V gives CDR1 SGHRS, CDR2 YFSETQ. This CDR3 reads CASSPLIRREGWGGYTF. CDR3 sequence (DNA): TGCGCCAGCAGCCCGCTGATAAGACGGGAGGGGTGGGGTGGCTACACCTTC. Filled out from reference TRBV5-1 and TRBJ1-2, the complete variable domain reads KAGVTQTPRYLIKTRGQQVTLSCSPISGHRSVSWYQQTPGQGLQFLFEYFSETQRNKGNFPGRFSGRQFSNSRSEMNVSTLELGDSALYLCASSPLIRREGWGGYTFGSGTRLTVV.

This chain uses TRBV7-2 with TRBJ1-5; tentative D call: TRBD1 (5 bases). The CDR3 has 13 amino acids. CDR1 is SGHTA and CDR2 is FQGNSA in the germline V gene. The V and J ends lost 5 bases and 3 bases respectively, with 8 bases between them. In nucleotides, the CDR3 is TGTGCCAGCAGCGGGGGGTTCAATCAGCCCCAGCATTTT. Translating it yields CASSGGFNQPQHF. Full variable domain (remainder filled in from reference TRBV7-2 and TRBJ1-5): GAGVSQSPSNKVTEKGKDVELRCDPISGHTALYWYRQSLGQGLEFLIYFQGNSAPDKSGLPSDRFSAERTGGSVSTLTIQRTQQEDSAVYLCASSGGFNQPQHFGDGTRLSIL.

This clone occurred a few times. The chain has TRBV9 and TRBJ2-3; D unresolved. In germline, CDR1 is SGDLS, CDR2 YYNGEE. This CDR3 region has 14 residues. V shed 0 bases and J shed 1 base, with 6 bases lying between them. CDR3 sequence (DNA): TGTGCCAGCAGCGTAGGAGCGCGCACAGATACGCAGTATTTT. Its translation is CASSVGARTDTQYF.

The chain recombines TRBV4-2 with TRBJ2-1, with TRBD2 matching 11 bases. CDR3 size: 14 residues. CDR1 is LGHNA, CDR2 YNFKEQ, per germline. V shed 8 bases and J 8 bases; nucleotides not matched to a gene: 8. The CDR3 nucleotides are TGTGCCAGCGGAACTAGCGGGAGTGGGGATGAGCAGTTCTTC. This gives the protein CASGTSGSGDEQFF.

V is TRBV11-2 and J is TRBJ2-1; the D gene is possibly TRBD2 (6 bases). This CDR3 has 12 amino acids. The germline V gene encodes CDR1 SGHAT and CDR2 FQNNGV. Trimming removed 6 bases from V and 8 bases from J, with 11 bases in between. As DNA, the CDR3 is TGTGCCAGCAGTCCGACTAGGTATGAGCAGTTCTTC. Its translation is CASSPTRYEQFF.

The chain carries TRBV9 and TRBJ2-1; TRBD2 aligns across 13 bases. Germline trimming cut 0 bases from V and 9 bases from J; bases unmatched to any gene: 9. There are 17 residues in the CDR3. Germline V gene lookup returns CDR1 SGDLS and CDR2 YYNGEE. The CDR3 sequence: CASSVEPGTSGKVEQFF. CDR3 sequence (DNA): TGTGCCAGCAGCGTAGAGCCCGGGACTAGCGGGAAGGTTGAGCAGTTCTTC.

CDR3 bases: TGTGCCAGCAGCCCCTTTACTGCGGGGGCCGGGCAGTTCTTC. Amino acids: CASSPFTAGAGQFF. The V gene is TRBV28, the J gene TRBJ2-1; weak D call: TRBD2 (7 bases). Germline loops: CDR1 MDHEN, CDR2 SYDVKM. CDR3 length equals 14 residues. V lost 6 bases, J lost 12 bases, and 21 bases lay in between.

The V and J genes are TRBV7-9 and TRBJ1-1, with D unclear. V gave up 0 bases and J gave up 0 bases, with 5 bases separating them. The CDR3 runs to 14 residues. The germline V gene encodes CDR1 SEHNR and CDR2 FQNEAQ (reference sequence). CDR3 nucleotide sequence: TGTGCCAGCAGCTTAGCGCGGCTGAACACTGAAGCTTTCTTT. Amino acids: CASSLARLNTEAFF.